The sequence of this T cell receptor beta chain was determined in a study of cytomegalovirus exposure and HLA in healthy donors. Study observations and caveats: HLA alleles showed associations with roughly 17,000 TCR beta sequences in a later analysis, at a 0.05 false discovery rate. The authors enumerated around 150 TCR beta chains as linked to cytomegalovirus. The majority of CMV-associated TCR beta chains were reported as apparently HLA-restricted in a later analysis. A reported reduction in N-insertions relative to the approximately 600-donor mean was seen in an Asian-associated ancestry cluster in a later analysis.

The PCR contained 60 Vbeta and 13 Jbeta primers. Assay used: immunoSEQ multiplex PCR; TCRdb lists only in-frame clones, some missing. Among 62,000 or so clones, 65% to 90% were seen once, and the ten largest hold 4.3%. The germline CDR1 and CDR2 sequences are SEHNR and FQNEAQ (reference sequence). This CDR3 contains 19 residues. On this clone itself: The antigen is not known. Compared with germline, one end of the junction differs, possibly owing to a read error.

This TCR was recovered from a man aged 25-40 years in good health and CMV-seronegative. This chain joins TRBV7-9 and TRBJ2-1, with 13 bases matching TRBD2. Source material: PBMCs. The CDR3, as DNA: TGTTCCAGCAGCTCCCCGGGACTAGCGGGGAGGGGAGCCTACAATGAGCAGTTCTTC. Translation gives CSSSSPGLAGRGAYNEQFF.